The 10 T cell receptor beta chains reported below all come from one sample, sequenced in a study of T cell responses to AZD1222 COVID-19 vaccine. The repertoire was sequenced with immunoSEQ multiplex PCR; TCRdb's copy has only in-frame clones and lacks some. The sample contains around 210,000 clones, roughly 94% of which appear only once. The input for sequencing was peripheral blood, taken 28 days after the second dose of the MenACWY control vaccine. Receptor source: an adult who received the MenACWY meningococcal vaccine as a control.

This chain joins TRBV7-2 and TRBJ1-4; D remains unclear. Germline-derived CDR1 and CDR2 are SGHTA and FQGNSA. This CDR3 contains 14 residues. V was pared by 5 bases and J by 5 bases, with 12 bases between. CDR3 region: CASSQQKSNEKLFF. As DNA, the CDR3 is TGTGCCAGCAGCCAACAAAAGAGCAATGAAAAACTGTTTTTT.

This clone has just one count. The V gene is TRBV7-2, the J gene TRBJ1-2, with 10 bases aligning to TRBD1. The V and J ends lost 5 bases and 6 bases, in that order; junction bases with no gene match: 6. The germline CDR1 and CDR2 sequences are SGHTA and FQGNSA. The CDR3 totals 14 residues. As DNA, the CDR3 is TGTGCCAGCAGCATGTCGACAGGGGGCCATGGCTACACCTTC. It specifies CASSMSTGGHGYTF.

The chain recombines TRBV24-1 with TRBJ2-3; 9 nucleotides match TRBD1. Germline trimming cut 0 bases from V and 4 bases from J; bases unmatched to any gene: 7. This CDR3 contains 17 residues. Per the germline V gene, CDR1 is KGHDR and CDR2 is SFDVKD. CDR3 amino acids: CATSDLDGTGLADTQYF. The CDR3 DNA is TGTGCCACCAGTGATTTGGATGGGACAGGGTTGGCAGATACGCAGTATTTT.

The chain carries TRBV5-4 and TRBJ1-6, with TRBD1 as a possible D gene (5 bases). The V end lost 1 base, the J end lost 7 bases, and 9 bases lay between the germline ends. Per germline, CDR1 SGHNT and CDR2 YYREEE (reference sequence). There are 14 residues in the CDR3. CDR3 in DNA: TGTGCCAGCAGCTTGCGGGGCGGCAATTCACCCCTCCACTTT. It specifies CASSLRGGNSPLHF.

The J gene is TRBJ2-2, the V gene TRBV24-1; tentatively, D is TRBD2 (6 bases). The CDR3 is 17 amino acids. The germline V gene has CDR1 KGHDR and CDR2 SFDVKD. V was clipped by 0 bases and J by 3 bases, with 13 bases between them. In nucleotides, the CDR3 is TGTGCCACCAGTGATTTGCCCAGCGGAGGGGACACCGGGGAGCTGTTTTTT. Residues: CATSDLPSGGDTGELFF.

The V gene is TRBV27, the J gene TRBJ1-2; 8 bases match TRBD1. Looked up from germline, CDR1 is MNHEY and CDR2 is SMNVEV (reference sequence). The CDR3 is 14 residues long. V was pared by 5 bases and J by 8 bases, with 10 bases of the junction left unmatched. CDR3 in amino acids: CASSPGQVLGGYTF. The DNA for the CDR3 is TGTGCCAGCAGTCCGGGACAGGTGTTAGGAGGCTACACCTTC.

CDR3 nucleotides: TGCAGCGTTGTATTAGGGGGCACTGAAGCTTTCTTT. Its translation is CSVVLGGTEAFF. V usage is TRBV29-1 and J usage is TRBJ1-1; a weak D match, TRBD1 (6 bases). Germline CDR1 is SQVTM and CDR2 is ANQGSEA. CDR3 length equals 12 residues. V lost 4 bases and J lost 4, with 10 bases in between.

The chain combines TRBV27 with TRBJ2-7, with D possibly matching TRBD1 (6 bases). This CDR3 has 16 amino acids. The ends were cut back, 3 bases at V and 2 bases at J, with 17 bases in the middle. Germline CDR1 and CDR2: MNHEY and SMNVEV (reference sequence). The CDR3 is CASSFSTGEKPYEQYF. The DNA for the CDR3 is TGTGCCAGCAGTTTCTCGACAGGCGAAAAACCCTACGAGCAGTACTTC.

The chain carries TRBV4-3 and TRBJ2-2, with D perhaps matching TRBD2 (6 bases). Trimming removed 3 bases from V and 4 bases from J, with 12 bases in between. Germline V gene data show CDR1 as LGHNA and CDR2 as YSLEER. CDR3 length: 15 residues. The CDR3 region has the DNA TGCGCCAGCAGCCAGGGGGGATTCGGCACCGGGGAGCTGTTTTTT. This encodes CASSQGGFGTGELFF.

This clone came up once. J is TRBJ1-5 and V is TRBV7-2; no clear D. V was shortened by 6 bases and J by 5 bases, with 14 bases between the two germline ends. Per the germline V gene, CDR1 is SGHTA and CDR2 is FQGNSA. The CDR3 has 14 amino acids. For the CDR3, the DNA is TGTGCCAGCAGTCTAGCGGTTGGGGATCAGCCCCAGCATTTT. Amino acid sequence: CASSLAVGDQPQHF.